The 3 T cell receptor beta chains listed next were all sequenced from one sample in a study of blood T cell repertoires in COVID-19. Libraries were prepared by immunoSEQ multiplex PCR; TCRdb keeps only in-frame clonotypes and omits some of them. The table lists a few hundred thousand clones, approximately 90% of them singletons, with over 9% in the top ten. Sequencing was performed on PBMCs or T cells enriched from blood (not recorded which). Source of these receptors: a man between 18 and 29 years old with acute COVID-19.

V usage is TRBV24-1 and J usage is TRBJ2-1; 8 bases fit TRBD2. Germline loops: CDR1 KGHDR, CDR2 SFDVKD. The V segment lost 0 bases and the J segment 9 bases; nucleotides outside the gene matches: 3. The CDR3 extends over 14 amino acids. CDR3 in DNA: TGTGCCACCAGTGATTTGCCTCGGGGGGGTGAGCAGTTCTTC. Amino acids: CATSDLPRGGEQFF.

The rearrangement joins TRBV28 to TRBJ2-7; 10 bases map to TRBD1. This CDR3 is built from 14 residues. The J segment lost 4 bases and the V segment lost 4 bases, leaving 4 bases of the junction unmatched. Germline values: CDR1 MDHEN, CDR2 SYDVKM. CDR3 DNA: TGTGCCAGCAGTTCGGGACAGGGGATATACGAGCAGTACTTC. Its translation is CASSSGQGIYEQYF.

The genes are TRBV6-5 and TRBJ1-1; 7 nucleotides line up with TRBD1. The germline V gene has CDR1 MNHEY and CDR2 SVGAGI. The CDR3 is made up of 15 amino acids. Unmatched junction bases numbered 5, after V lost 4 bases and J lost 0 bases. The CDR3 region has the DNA TGTGCCAGCAGTTCCGGGACAGCGATGAACACTGAAGCTTTCTTT. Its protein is CASSSGTAMNTEAFF.